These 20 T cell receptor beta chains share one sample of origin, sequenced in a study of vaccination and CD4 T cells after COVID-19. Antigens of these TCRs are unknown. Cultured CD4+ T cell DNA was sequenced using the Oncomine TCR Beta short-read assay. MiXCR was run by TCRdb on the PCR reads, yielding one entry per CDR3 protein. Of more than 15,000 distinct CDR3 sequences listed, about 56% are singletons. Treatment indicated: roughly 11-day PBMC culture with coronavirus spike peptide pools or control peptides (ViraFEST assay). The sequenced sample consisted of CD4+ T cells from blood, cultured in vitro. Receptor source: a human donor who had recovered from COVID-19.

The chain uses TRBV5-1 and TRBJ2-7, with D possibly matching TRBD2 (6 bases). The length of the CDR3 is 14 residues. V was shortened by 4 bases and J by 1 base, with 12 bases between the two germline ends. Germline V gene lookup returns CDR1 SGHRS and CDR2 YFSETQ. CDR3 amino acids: CASSPVAGSYEQYF. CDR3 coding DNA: TGCGCCAGCAGCCCTGTGGCGGGATCCTACGAGCAGTACTTC.

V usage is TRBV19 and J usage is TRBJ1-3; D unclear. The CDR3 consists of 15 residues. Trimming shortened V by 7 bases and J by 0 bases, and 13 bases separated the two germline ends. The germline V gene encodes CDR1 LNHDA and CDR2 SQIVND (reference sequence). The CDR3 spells CASTYSPSSGNTIYF. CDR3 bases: TGTGCCAGTACCTACTCCCCGAGCTCTGGAAACACCATATATTTT.

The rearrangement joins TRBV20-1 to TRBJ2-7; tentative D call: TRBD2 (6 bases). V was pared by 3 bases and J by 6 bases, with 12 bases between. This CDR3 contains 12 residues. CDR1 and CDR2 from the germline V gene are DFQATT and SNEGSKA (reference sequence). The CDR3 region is CSARAGPGEQYF. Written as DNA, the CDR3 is TGCAGTGCTAGGGCGGGACCCGGCGAGCAGTACTTC.

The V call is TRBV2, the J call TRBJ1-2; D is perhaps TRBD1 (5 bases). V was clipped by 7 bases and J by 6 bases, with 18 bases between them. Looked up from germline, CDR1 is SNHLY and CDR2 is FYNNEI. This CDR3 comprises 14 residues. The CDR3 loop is CASNSGTTVNGYTF. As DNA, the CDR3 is TGTGCCAGCAACTCCGGGACGACAGTAAATGGCTACACCTTC.

The CDR3: CASSLDRAQETQYF. Here the CDR3 DNA reads TGTGCCAGCAGTTTGGACAGGGCTCAAGAGACCCAGTACTTC. The chain couples TRBV12-3 or TRBV12-4 to TRBJ2-5, with 8 bases identical to TRBD1. V lost 3 bases to trimming and J lost 2 bases; unmatched junction nucleotides: 2. The CDR3 spans 14 residues.

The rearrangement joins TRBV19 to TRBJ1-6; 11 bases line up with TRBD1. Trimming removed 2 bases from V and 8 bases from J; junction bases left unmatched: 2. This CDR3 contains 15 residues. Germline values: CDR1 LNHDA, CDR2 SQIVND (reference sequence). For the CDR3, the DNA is TGTGCCAGTAGTATACAGGGACAGGGGGATTCACCCCTCCACTTT. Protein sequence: CASSIQGQGDSPLHF. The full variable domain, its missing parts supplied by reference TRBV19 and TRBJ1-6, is DGGITQSPKYLFRKEGQNVTLSCEQNLNHDAMYWYRQDPGQGLRLIYYSQIVNDFQKGDIAEGYSVSREKKESFPLTVTSAQKNPTAFYLCASSIQGQGDSPLHFGNGTRLTVT.

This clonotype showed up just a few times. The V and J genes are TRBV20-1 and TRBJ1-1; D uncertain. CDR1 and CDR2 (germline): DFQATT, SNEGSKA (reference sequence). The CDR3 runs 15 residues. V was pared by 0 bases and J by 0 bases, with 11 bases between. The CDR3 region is CSARESGVMNTEAFF. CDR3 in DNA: TGCAGTGCTAGAGAATCGGGCGTGATGAACACTGAAGCTTTCTTT.

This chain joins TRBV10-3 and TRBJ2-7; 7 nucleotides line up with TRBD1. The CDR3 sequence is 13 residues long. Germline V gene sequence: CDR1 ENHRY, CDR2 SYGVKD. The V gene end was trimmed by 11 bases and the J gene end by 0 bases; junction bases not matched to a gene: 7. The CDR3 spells CAARGTDSYEQYF. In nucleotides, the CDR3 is TGTGCCGCTAGGGGGACAGACTCCTACGAGCAGTACTTC.

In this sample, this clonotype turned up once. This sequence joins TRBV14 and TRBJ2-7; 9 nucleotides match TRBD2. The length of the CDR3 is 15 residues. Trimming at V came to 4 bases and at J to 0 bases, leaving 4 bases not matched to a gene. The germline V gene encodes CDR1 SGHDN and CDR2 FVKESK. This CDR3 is CASSPLAGYSYEQYF. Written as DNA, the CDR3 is TGTGCCAGCAGCCCACTAGCGGGCTACTCCTACGAGCAGTACTTC.

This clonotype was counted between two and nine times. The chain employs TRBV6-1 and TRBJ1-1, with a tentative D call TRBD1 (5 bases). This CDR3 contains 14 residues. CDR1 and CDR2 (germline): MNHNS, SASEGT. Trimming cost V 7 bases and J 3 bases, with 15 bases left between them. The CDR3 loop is CASTRSRVDTEAFF. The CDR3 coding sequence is TGTGCCAGCACCCGAAGCAGGGTGGACACTGAAGCTTTCTTT.

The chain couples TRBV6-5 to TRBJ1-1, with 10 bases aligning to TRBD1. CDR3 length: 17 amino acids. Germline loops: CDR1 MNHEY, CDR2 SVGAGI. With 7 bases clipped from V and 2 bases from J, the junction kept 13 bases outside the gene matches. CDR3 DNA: TGTGCCAGCATTCACTCACCTAGGACAGGGGGAAACACTGAAGCTTTCTTT. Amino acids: CASIHSPRTGGNTEAFF.

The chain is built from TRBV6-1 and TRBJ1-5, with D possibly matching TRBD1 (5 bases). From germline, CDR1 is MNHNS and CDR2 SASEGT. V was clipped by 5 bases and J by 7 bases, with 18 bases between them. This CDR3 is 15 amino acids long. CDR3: CASSRDQGTGQPQHF. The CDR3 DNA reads TGTGCCAGCAGTAGGGATCAGGGAACGGGGCAGCCCCAGCATTTT.

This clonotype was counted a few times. The CDR3 loop is CSARDDEPNTEAFF. The CDR3 coding sequence is TGCAGTGCTAGAGATGACGAGCCGAACACTGAAGCTTTCTTT. This chain links TRBV20-1 with TRBJ1-1; unclear D gene. CDR1 DFQATT and CDR2 SNEGSKA come from the germline V gene (reference sequence). The CDR3 length is 14 residues. Trimming stripped 0 bases from V and 1 base from J, with 9 bases between.

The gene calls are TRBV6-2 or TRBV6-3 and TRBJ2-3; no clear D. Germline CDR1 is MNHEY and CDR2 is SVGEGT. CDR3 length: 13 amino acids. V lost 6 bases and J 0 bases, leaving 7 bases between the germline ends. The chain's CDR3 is CASRGSSTDTQYF. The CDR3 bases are TGTGCCAGCAGGGGTTCTAGCACAGATACGCAGTATTTT.

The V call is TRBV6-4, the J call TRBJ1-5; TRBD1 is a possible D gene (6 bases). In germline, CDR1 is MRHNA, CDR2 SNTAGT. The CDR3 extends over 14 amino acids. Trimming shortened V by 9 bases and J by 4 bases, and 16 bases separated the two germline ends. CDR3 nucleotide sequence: TGTGCCAGTAAGTACAGGGTAGCAAATCAGCCCCAGCATTTT. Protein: CASKYRVANQPQHF.

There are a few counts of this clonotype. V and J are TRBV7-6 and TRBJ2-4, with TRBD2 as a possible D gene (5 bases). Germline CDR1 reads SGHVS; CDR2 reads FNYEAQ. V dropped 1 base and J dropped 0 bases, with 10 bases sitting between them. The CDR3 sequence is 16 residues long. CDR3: CASSLGGYSAKNIQYF. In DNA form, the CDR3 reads TGTGCCAGCAGCTTAGGAGGGTACTCAGCCAAAAACATTCAGTACTTC.

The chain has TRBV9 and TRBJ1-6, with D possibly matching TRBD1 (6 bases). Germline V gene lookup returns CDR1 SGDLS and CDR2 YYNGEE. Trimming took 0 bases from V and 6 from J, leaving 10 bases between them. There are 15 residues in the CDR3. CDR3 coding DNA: TGTGCCAGCAGCGTAGAGGTAGGGGGTAATTCACCCCTCCACTTT. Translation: CASSVEVGGNSPLHF.

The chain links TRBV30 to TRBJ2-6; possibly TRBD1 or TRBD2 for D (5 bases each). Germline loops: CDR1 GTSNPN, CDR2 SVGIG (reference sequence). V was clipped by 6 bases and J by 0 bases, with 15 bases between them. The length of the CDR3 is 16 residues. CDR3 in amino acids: CACKTGRGSGANVLTF. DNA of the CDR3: TGTGCCTGTAAAACGGGACGGGGCTCTGGGGCCAACGTCCTGACTTTC.

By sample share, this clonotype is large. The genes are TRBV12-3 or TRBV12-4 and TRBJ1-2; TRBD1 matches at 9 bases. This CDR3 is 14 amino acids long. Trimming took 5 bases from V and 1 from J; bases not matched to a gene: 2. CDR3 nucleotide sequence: TGTGCCAGCAGTCCGACAGGGGGTAACTATGGCTACACCTTC. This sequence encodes CASSPTGGNYGYTF.

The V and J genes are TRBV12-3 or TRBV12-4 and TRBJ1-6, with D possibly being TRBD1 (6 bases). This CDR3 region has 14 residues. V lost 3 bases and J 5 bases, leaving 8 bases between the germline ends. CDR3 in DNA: TGTGCCAGCAGTTTGAGGGGGAATAATTCACCCCTCCACTTT. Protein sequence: CASSLRGNNSPLHF.